This T cell receptor beta chain was captured in a study of T cell changes during pregnancy in multiple sclerosis. Trimming left V 3 bases short and J 9 bases short, with 14 bases between. There are 13 residues in the CDR3. In germline, CDR1 is KGHSH, CDR2 LQKENI. TCRdb's table, derived via immunoSEQ multiplex PCR, lists solely in-frame clones and lacks some. The table includes around 57,000 clones, around 90% detected once. The sample consisted of peripheral blood, taken in the third trimester of pregnancy. The chain couples TRBV18 to TRBJ1-2, with D perhaps TRBD1 (5 bases). This TCR was sampled from a female donor in good health, enrolled as a control in a pregnancy study. CDR3 in DNA: TGTGCCAGCTCACCTGGGCAGGGCGGGAGCTACACCTTC. Its protein is CASSPGQGGSYTF.